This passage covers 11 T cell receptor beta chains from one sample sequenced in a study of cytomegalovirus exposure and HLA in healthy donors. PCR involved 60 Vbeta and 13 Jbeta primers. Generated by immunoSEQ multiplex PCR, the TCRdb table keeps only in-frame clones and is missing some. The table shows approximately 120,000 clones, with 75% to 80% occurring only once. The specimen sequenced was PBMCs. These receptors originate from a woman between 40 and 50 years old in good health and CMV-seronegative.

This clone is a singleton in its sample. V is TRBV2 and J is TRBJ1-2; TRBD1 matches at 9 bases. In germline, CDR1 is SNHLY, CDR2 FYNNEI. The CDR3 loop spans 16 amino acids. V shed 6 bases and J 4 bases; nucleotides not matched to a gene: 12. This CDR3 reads CASSQETGGILYGYTF. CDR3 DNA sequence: TGTGCCAGCAGCCAAGAGACAGGGGGAATCCTCTATGGCTACACCTTC.

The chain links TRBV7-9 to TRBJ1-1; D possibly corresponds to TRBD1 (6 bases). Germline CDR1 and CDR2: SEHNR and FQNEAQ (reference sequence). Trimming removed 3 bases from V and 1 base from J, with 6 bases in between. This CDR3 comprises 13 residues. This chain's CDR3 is CASSLTGNTEAFF. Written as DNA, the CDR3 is TGTGCCAGCAGCTTGACAGGGAACACTGAAGCTTTCTTT.

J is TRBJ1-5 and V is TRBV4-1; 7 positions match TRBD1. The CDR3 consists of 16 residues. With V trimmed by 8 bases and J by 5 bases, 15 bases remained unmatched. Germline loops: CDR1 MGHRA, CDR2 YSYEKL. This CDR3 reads CASSRGSGGLDQPQHF. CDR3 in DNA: TGCGCCAGCTCTCGGGGTTCAGGGGGGCTAGATCAGCCCCAGCATTTT.

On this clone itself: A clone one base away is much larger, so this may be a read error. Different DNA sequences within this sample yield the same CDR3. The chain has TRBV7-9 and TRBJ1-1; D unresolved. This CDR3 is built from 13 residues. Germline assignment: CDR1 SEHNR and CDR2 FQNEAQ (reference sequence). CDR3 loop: CASSENLNTEAFF. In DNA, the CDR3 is TGCGCCAGCAGCGAAAACTTGAACACTGAAGCTTTCTTT.

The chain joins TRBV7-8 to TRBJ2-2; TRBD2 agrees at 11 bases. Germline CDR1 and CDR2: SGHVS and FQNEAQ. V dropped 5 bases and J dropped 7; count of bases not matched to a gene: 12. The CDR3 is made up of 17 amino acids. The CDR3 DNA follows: TGTGCCAGCAGCCCACAGCTACTAGCGGGAGTGGTCGGGGAGCTGTTTTTT. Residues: CASSPQLLAGVVGELFF.

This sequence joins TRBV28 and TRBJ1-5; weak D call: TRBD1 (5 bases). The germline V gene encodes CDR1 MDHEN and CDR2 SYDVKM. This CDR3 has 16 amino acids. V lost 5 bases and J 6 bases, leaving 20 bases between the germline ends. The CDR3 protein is CASSTHQGPGGQPQHF. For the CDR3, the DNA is TGTGCCAGCAGTACGCACCAGGGTCCCGGTGGTCAGCCCCAGCATTTT.

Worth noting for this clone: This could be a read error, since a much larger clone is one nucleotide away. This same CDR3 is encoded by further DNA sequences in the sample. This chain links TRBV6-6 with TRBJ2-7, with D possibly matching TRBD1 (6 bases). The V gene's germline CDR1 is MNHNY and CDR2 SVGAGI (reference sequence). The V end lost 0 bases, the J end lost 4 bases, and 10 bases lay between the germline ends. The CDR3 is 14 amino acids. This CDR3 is CASSYSTGTYEQYF. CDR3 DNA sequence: TGTGCCAGCAGTTACTCGACAGGTACATACGAGCAGTACTTC.

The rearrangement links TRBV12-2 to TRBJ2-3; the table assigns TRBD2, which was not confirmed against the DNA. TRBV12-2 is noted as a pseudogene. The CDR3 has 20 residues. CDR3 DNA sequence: TGTGCAAGTCGCTTTCCCAAGCTGACTAGCGGGAGGGCCCTGGGAGATACGCAGTATTTT. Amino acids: CASRFPKLTSGRALGDTQYF.

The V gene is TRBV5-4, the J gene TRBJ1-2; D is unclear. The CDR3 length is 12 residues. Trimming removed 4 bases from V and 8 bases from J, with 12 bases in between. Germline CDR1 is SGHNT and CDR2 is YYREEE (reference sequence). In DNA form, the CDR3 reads TGTGCCAGCAGCCAGAGAGGAGGCGGCTACACCTTC. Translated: CASSQRGGGYTF.

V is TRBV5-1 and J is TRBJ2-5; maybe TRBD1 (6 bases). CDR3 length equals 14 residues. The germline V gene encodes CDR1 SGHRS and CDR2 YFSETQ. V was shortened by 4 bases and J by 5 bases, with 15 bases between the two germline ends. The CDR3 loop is CASSPYRVRETQYF. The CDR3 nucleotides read TGCGCCAGCAGCCCCTACAGGGTCCGGGAGACCCAGTACTTC.

In DNA, the CDR3 is TGCGCCAGCAGCCAAGATGCACTAGCGGGAGGATACTACGAGCAGTACTTC. Translating gives CASSQDALAGGYYEQYF. The chain has TRBV4-1 and TRBJ2-7; 12 bases align to TRBD2. After removal of 0 bases from V and 3 bases from J, the junction contained 6 bases not matched to a gene. CDR1 is MGHRA, CDR2 YSYEKL, per germline. The CDR3 has 17 residues.